This T cell receptor beta chain stems from a study of Ad26.COV2.S vaccination and SARS-CoV-2 variants. Broader study findings: The TCR breadth and depth analyses may have understated or missed part of the total T cell responses.

Clones were read by immunoSEQ multiplex PCR, and TCRdb kept only the in-frame ones, dropping some. The sample has 400,000 to 500,000 clones, 88% seen once; the top ten hold around 3.6%. Notes on this clone: Its specificity is not known.

As for treatment: roughly 18 received Ad26.COV2.S at low or high dose, single or two shots; roughly 5 received placebo; per-sample allocation not given. Sampling happened 63 days after the first vaccine or placebo injection. This CDR3 comprises 13 residues. With 4 bases clipped from V and 6 bases from J, the junction kept 6 bases outside the gene matches. The V gene's germline CDR1 is SGHNT and CDR2 YYREEE (reference sequence). The rearrangement links TRBV5-4 to TRBJ2-7; TRBD2 matches 8 bases. The receptor's source is a person between 18 and 60 years old who received the Ad26.COV2.S COVID-19 vaccine or a placebo. The sample consisted of peripheral blood, taken in a trial of Ad26.COV2.S vaccine versus placebo. The DNA of the CDR3 is TGTGCCAGCAGCCCGCAGCGGGGGTTCGAGCAGTACTTC. Translated, it gives CASSPQRGFEQYF.